Below are 22 T cell receptor beta chains sequenced from a single sample in a study of shared clonotypes between healthy human individuals. Only in-frame clones appear in the TCRdb table, and some are missing; sequencing was by immunoSEQ multiplex PCR. The sample consists of over a million clones, 98% of them appearing once. The sequencing input was naive CD4+ T cells sorted from blood. The subset: CD45RA+ positively selected. The receptor set was obtained from a man aged 25 to 40 in good health.

This chain joins TRBV28 and TRBJ1-2; D uncertain. V gave up 0 bases and J gave up 5 bases, with 19 bases separating them. Germline assignment: CDR1 MDHEN and CDR2 SYDVKM. CDR3 size: 17 residues. CDR3 residues: CASSLWLGFATTYGYTF. As DNA, the CDR3 is TGTGCCAGCAGTTTATGGCTCGGTTTCGCCACGACTTATGGCTACACCTTC.

This chain connects TRBV7-2 to TRBJ2-7; the match to TRBD1 covers 9 bases. The V and J ends lost 5 bases and 6 bases, in that order; junction bases with no gene match: 5. Germline CDR1 and CDR2: SGHTA and FQGNSA. This CDR3 is built from 13 residues. The DNA for the CDR3 is TGTGCCAGCAGCCTGGACAGGGGTAGCGAGCAGTACTTC. It is translated as CASSLDRGSEQYF.

The chain couples TRBV5-1 to TRBJ2-3, with a tentative D call TRBD1 (5 bases). Germline assignment: CDR1 SGHRS and CDR2 YFSETQ. The CDR3 is made up of 15 amino acids. The V end lost 3 bases, the J end lost 1 base, and 12 bases lay between the germline ends. CDR3 amino acids: CASSSQVFGTDTQYF. The CDR3 coding sequence is TGCGCCAGCAGCTCACAGGTTTTTGGCACAGATACGCAGTATTTT.

The rearrangement joins TRBV2 to TRBJ1-5; D is unclear. The V gene lost 8 bases and the J gene lost 2 bases, with 10 bases spanning the gap. Germline V lookup: CDR1 SNHLY, CDR2 FYNNEI. This CDR3 is built from 13 residues. The CDR3, as DNA: TGTGCCAGCGGACGCCCCGGCAATCAGCCCCAGCATTTT. Its protein is CASGRPGNQPQHF. Based on the CDR3 plus reference TRBV2 and TRBJ1-5, the full variable domain is EPEVTQTPSHQVTQMGQEVILRCVPISNHLYFYWYRQILGQKVEFLVSFYNNEISEKSEIFDDQFSVERPDGSNFTLKIRSTKLEDSAMYFCASGRPGNQPQHFGDGTRLSIL.

This chain joins TRBV11-2 and TRBJ1-2, with 7 bases aligning to TRBD1. CDR1 SGHAT and CDR2 FQNNGV come from the germline V gene. The trim removed 7 bases at V and 7 bases at J, leaving 9 bases unmatched. The CDR3 is 13 residues long. In DNA form, the CDR3 reads TGTGCCAGCACCCCCCGACAGGGTGGTGGCTACACCTTC. It yields the protein CASTPRQGGGYTF.

This sequence joins TRBV2 and TRBJ1-1, with D maybe TRBD1 (5 bases). Looked up from germline, CDR1 is SNHLY and CDR2 is FYNNEI. The length of the CDR3 is 14 residues. V was trimmed by 6 bases and J by 3 bases, leaving 14 bases between them. CDR3 protein: CASRDLGQYTEAFF. The DNA for the CDR3 is TGTGCCAGCAGAGATCTCGGACAATACACTGAAGCTTTCTTT. Variable domain in full (rest from reference TRBV2 and TRBJ1-1): EPEVTQTPSHQVTQMGQEVILRCVPISNHLYFYWYRQILGQKVEFLVSFYNNEISEKSEIFDDQFSVERPDGSNFTLKIRSTKLEDSAMYFCASRDLGQYTEAFFGQGTRLTVV.

The chain recombines TRBV5-8 with TRBJ1-1; 8 positions agree with TRBD1. The length of the CDR3 is 13 residues. Germline-derived CDR1 and CDR2 are SGHTS and YDEGEE. V gave up 4 bases and J gave up 5 bases; unmatched junction bases: 4. The CDR3: CASSQDRETEAFF. The DNA of the CDR3 is TGTGCCAGCAGCCAGGACAGGGAAACTGAAGCTTTCTTT.

The rearrangement uses TRBV11-1 and TRBJ1-1; D gene uncertain. The germline V and J ends were trimmed by 2 bases and 6 bases, with 10 bases remaining between them. CDR3 length: 13 residues. Germline V lookup: CDR1 SGHAT, CDR2 FQDESV (reference sequence). CDR3 protein: CASSLPGGPEAFF. DNA for the CDR3: TGTGCCAGCAGCTTACCGGGAGGGCCTGAAGCTTTCTTT.

The rearrangement joins TRBV4-2 to TRBJ2-1; no firm D call. Germline V lookup: CDR1 LGHNA, CDR2 YNFKEQ. This CDR3 is 16 amino acids long. V was cut by 0 bases and J by 0 bases, with 9 bases left in between. The CDR3 here is CASSQDPPSSYNEQFF. In DNA, the CDR3 is TGTGCCAGCAGCCAAGACCCTCCGAGCTCCTACAATGAGCAGTTCTTC.

This clone was counted a single time. The chain combines TRBV5-1 with TRBJ2-3; TRBD2 is a possible D gene (5 bases). This CDR3 is 14 amino acids long. Between the trimmed V and J ends, which lost 4 bases and 2 bases, there was a span of 11 bases. Germline V gene lookup returns CDR1 SGHRS and CDR2 YFSETQ. The CDR3 DNA reads TGCGCCAGCAGCACCAGGACTTACACAGATACGCAGTATTTT. Protein: CASSTRTYTDTQYF.

About this clone itself: The same CDR3 is also encoded by other DNA sequences in this sample. The chain employs TRBV2 and TRBJ2-1; 7 positions agree with TRBD1. This CDR3 is built from 15 residues. With V trimmed by 3 bases and J by 0 bases, 2 bases remained unmatched. Germline assignment: CDR1 SNHLY and CDR2 FYNNEI. The CDR3 region has the DNA TGTGCCAGCAGTGAGACAGGGAGCTCCTACAATGAGCAGTTCTTC. Translation: CASSETGSSYNEQFF.

As to this clone: The junction and the germline gene differ at one end; a read error may be behind it. This chain joins TRBV7-7 and TRBJ2-7; D may be TRBD1 or TRBD2 (6 bases each). The germline gives CDR1 SSHAT, CDR2 FNYEAQ (reference sequence). CDR3 length equals 14 residues. In DNA, the CDR3 is TGTGCTAGCAGACCCAACAGGGAGGCCGACGAGCAGTACTTC. It yields the protein CASRPNREADEQYF.

V usage is TRBV7-2 and J usage is TRBJ2-7; possibly TRBD1 for D (7 bases). The CDR3 is 15 amino acids. CDR1 and CDR2 (germline): SGHTA, FQGNSA. The germline V and J ends were trimmed by 5 bases and 1 base, with 15 bases remaining between them. The DNA of the CDR3 is TGTGCCAGCAGCCTGCGGGACAGAAGTTCCTACGAGCAGTACTTC. This sequence encodes CASSLRDRSSYEQYF.

This clone occurred once. The chain has TRBV5-4 and TRBJ2-3, with 9 bases identical to TRBD2. J lost 3 bases, V lost 2 bases, and 10 bases had no gene match. From germline, CDR1 is SGHNT and CDR2 YYREEE (reference sequence). The length of the CDR3 is 17 residues. The DNA for the CDR3 is TGTGCCAGCAGCTTCCCCCCGGGTAGCGGGAGTACAGATACGCAGTATTTT. Translation: CASSFPPGSGSTDTQYF.

This rearrangement joins TRBV4-1 to TRBJ2-7; D is possibly TRBD1 or TRBD2 (5 bases each). The CDR3 is 17 amino acids. V dropped 4 bases and J dropped 0 bases, with 19 bases sitting between them. The germline V gene encodes CDR1 MGHRA and CDR2 YSYEKL. CDR3 nucleotides: TGCGCCAGCAGCCCGATCTTCGGGACGGATAGCTCCTACGAGCAGTACTTC. This sequence encodes CASSPIFGTDSSYEQYF.

This chain links TRBV7-3 with TRBJ2-1; TRBD2 matches 10 bases. Germline V gives CDR1 SGHTA, CDR2 FQGTGA. V shed 5 bases, J shed 7 bases, and the junction held 2 bases outside the gene matches. The CDR3 runs 13 residues. The CDR3 reads CASSVGLANEQFF. CDR3 DNA: TGTGCCAGCAGCGTGGGACTAGCGAATGAGCAGTTCTTC. Supplemented by reference TRBV7-3 and TRBJ2-1, the full variable domain reads GAGVSQTPSNKVTEKGKYVELRCDPISGHTALYWYRQSLGQGPEFLIYFQGTGAADDSGLPNDRFFAVRPEGSVSTLKIQRTERGDSAVYLCASSVGLANEQFFGPGTRLTVL.

The chain carries TRBV7-7 and TRBJ2-1; D is uncertain. With 1 base removed from V and 3 bases from J, the gap between germline ends came to 10 bases. This CDR3 has 15 residues. Germline V gene data show CDR1 as SSHAT and CDR2 as FNYEAQ (reference sequence). The CDR3 region is CASSLGSPLYNEQFF. CDR3 DNA: TGTGCCAGCAGCTTAGGGTCCCCACTCTACAATGAGCAGTTCTTC.

This chain uses TRBV5-4 with TRBJ1-2; D unclear. The V end lost 3 bases, the J end lost 0 bases, and 18 bases lay between the germline ends. CDR3 size: 17 residues. Germline V gene lookup returns CDR1 SGHNT and CDR2 YYREEE (reference sequence). The CDR3 sequence is CASSSDGKEKANYGYTF. The CDR3 DNA reads as TGTGCCAGCAGCTCGGACGGCAAGGAAAAAGCTAACTATGGCTACACCTTC.

Comments on this clone: Additional DNA sequences in this sample encode the identical CDR3. The CDR3 spells CASSPESNQPQHF. The CDR3 DNA reads as TGTGCCAGCTCACCGGAGAGCAATCAGCCCCAGCATTTT. The J gene is TRBJ1-5, the V gene TRBV18; D unclear. V shed 3 bases and J shed 1 base, with 4 bases lying between them. The CDR3 length is 13 residues. Per germline, CDR1 KGHSH and CDR2 LQKENI.

CDR3 residues: CASSYRVGGMNTEAFF. The DNA of the CDR3 is TGTGCCAGCAGTTATAGGGTTGGAGGGATGAACACTGAAGCTTTCTTT. V usage is TRBV6-5 and J usage is TRBJ1-1; D gene unclear. The V and J ends lost 3 bases and 0 bases respectively, with 14 bases between them. Germline V gene lookup returns CDR1 MNHEY and CDR2 SVGAGI. The CDR3 runs to 16 residues.

The chain links TRBV5-4 to TRBJ1-1; D is unclear. CDR1 and CDR2 (germline): SGHNT, YYREEE (reference sequence). This CDR3 is built from 16 residues. The germline V and J ends were trimmed by 4 bases and 1 base, with 17 bases remaining between them. This CDR3 reads CASSQMARMGNTEAFF. CDR3 DNA sequence: TGTGCCAGCAGCCAGATGGCCCGGATGGGGAACACTGAAGCTTTCTTT.

This chain connects TRBV7-2 to TRBJ2-5; 8 bases match TRBD2. This CDR3 contains 17 residues. V was pared by 6 bases and J by 5 bases, with 17 bases of the junction left unmatched. Germline V gives CDR1 SGHTA, CDR2 FQGNSA. The CDR3 DNA reads as TGTGCCAGCAGACCGTTAAGCGGGAGATGGTCTGGGGAGACCCAGTACTTC. This translates into CASRPLSGRWSGETQYF. The complete variable domain, with remaining parts taken from reference TRBV7-2 and TRBJ2-5, reads GAGVSQSPSNKVTEKGKDVELRCDPISGHTALYWYRQSLGQGLEFLIYFQGNSAPDKSGLPSDRFSAERTGGSVSTLTIQRTQQEDSAVYLCASRPLSGRWSGETQYFGPGTRLLVL.